Each of the 29 T cell receptor beta chains below was sequenced from the same sample in a study of T cell responses to AZD1222 COVID-19 vaccine. Data came from immunoSEQ multiplex PCR; TCRdb stores just in-frame clones and leaves some out. This sample carries about 120,000 clones, less than 90% of them seen once, and the ten largest clones take roughly 2.3%. The specimen comprised peripheral blood, sampled on day 0 of AZD1222 vaccination. These receptors all come from an adult in good health.

The CDR3 sequence: CASSLTGVSGQETQYF. The CDR3 DNA reads as TGCGCCAGCAGCTTAACAGGGGTATCAGGTCAGGAGACCCAGTACTTC. J is TRBJ2-5 and V is TRBV5-1; 7 bases are a match to TRBD1. V trimming: 2 bases; J trimming: 5 bases; junction bases outside the gene matches: 12. This CDR3 spans 16 amino acids. Germline V lookup: CDR1 SGHRS, CDR2 YFSETQ.

J is TRBJ2-5 and V is TRBV4-2; 7 positions agree with TRBD2. CDR3 size: 19 residues. After removal of 1 base from V and 5 bases from J, the junction contained 19 bases not matched to a gene. From germline, CDR1 is LGHNA and CDR2 YNFKEQ. The CDR3 region is CASSQGSGWASGKRETQYF. Written as DNA, the CDR3 is TGTGCCAGCAGCCAAGGTTCCGGGTGGGCTAGCGGAAAACGGGAGACCCAGTACTTC.

This CDR3 reads CASSVALSTDTQYF. The CDR3 bases are TGTGCCAGCAGCGTAGCTCTTAGCACAGATACGCAGTATTTT. This rearrangement joins TRBV9 to TRBJ2-3; D remains unclear. The germline CDR1 and CDR2 sequences are SGDLS and YYNGEE. V gave up 0 bases and J gave up 0 bases, with 5 bases separating them. There are 14 residues in the CDR3.

J is TRBJ1-6 and V is TRBV6-2 or TRBV6-3; D is uncertain. The CDR3 is made up of 14 amino acids. Trimming took 6 bases from V and 11 from J, leaving 17 bases between them. Germline values: CDR1 MNHEY, CDR2 SVGEGT. This chain's CDR3 is CASSRSPSYTPLHF. DNA for the CDR3: TGTGCCAGCAGCCGTTCTCCGTCCTATACACCCCTCCACTTT.

V usage is TRBV7-9 and J usage is TRBJ1-1; 8 nucleotides agree with TRBD1. This CDR3 comprises 14 residues. CDR1 and CDR2 (germline): SEHNR, FQNEAQ (reference sequence). V gave up 6 bases and J gave up 3 bases; unmatched junction bases: 6. The CDR3 nucleotides read TGTGCCAGCAGTCGGGACAGGATGGACACTGAAGCTTTCTTT. Protein: CASSRDRMDTEAFF. Based on the CDR3 plus reference TRBV7-9 and TRBJ1-1, the full variable domain is DTGVSQNPRHKITKRGQNVTFRCDPISEHNRLYWYRQTLGQGPEFLTYFQNEAQLEKSRLLSDRFSAERPKGSFSTLEIQRTEQGDSAMYLCASSRDRMDTEAFFGQGTRLTVV.

This clone has only a few counts. The chain recombines TRBV10-3 with TRBJ1-5, with 9 bases that match TRBD1. The germline V gene has CDR1 ENHRY and CDR2 SYGVKD. The V and J ends lost 3 bases and 2 bases, in that order; junction bases with no gene match: 5. The CDR3 sequence is 16 residues long. CDR3 bases: TGTGCCATCAGTGAACCGGGACAGGGCGGCAATCAGCCCCAGCATTTT. Amino acids: CAISEPGQGGNQPQHF.

The chain uses TRBV4-1 and TRBJ2-7; perhaps D is TRBD1 or TRBD2 (5 bases each). This CDR3 has 18 residues. V shed 3 bases and J shed 2 bases, with 23 bases lying between them. From germline, CDR1 is MGHRA and CDR2 YSYEKL. CDR3 nucleotide sequence: TGCGCCAGCAGCCAGGGCGAGGGGTCGGCCACTCTAACCTACGAGCAGTACTTC. Encoded protein: CASSQGEGSATLTYEQYF.

V usage is TRBV25-1 and J usage is TRBJ2-7; tentatively, D is TRBD1 (6 bases). The CDR3 is 13 amino acids. Trimming stripped 3 bases from V and 6 bases from J, with 12 bases between. Germline lookup yields CDR1 MGHDK and CDR2 SYGVNS. The CDR3 spells CASSEAGEGEQYF. CDR3 coding DNA: TGTGCCAGCAGTGAGGCAGGGGAAGGCGAGCAGTACTTC.

This clone was seen once. V usage is TRBV30 and J usage is TRBJ1-1; D is possibly TRBD1 (6 bases). CDR3 length equals 14 residues. Germline lookup yields CDR1 GTSNPN and CDR2 SVGIG (reference sequence). The V gene lost 2 bases and the J gene lost 5 bases, with 15 bases spanning the gap. CDR3 DNA sequence: TGTGCCTGGAGTAGACTCGGGGGGCGGACTGAAGCTTTCTTT. Translated, it gives CAWSRLGGRTEAFF.

This clone was observed a single time. The chain combines TRBV10-1 with TRBJ2-5, with D possibly TRBD2 on 5 matching bases. This CDR3 has 13 amino acids. V lost 8 bases, J lost 6 bases, and 16 bases lay in between. From germline, CDR1 is WNHNN and CDR2 SYGVQD (reference sequence). The CDR3 is CASQGGRGKTQYF. The CDR3 DNA reads TGCGCCAGCCAAGGTGGACGAGGGAAGACCCAGTACTTC.

The V call is TRBV6-1, the J call TRBJ1-1; no reliable D call. CDR3 size: 15 residues. V dropped 9 bases and J dropped 0 bases, with 17 bases sitting between them. Germline loops: CDR1 MNHNS, CDR2 SASEGT. The CDR3 loop is CASRRSALLNTEAFF. CDR3 nucleotides: TGTGCCAGTAGGAGATCGGCCCTTTTGAACACTGAAGCTTTCTTT.

V gene TRBV9 combines with J gene TRBJ2-2; TRBD1 agrees at 8 bases. The germline V gene has CDR1 SGDLS and CDR2 YYNGEE. After removal of 2 bases from V and 7 bases from J, the junction contained 7 bases not matched to a gene. The CDR3 sequence is 15 residues long. The CDR3 region has the DNA TGTGCCAGCAGCGTGCAGGACAGGGTGGTCGGGGAGCTGTTTTTT. It specifies CASSVQDRVVGELFF.

V and J are TRBV15 and TRBJ1-3; 7 positions match TRBD1. Germline-derived CDR1 and CDR2 are LNHNV and YYDKDF (reference sequence). The junction had 8 bases not matched to a gene; V was cut back by 5 bases and J by 4 bases. The CDR3 covers 15 residues. The CDR3: CATSPDRVTGNTIYF. The CDR3 DNA is TGTGCCACCAGCCCCGACAGGGTCACAGGAAACACCATATATTTT.

The genes are TRBV28 and TRBJ1-5, with 8 bases aligning to TRBD1. V lost 4 bases, J lost 9 bases, and 8 bases stayed unmatched. This CDR3 region has 14 residues. The germline CDR1 and CDR2 sequences are MDHEN and SYDVKM. CDR3 nucleotides: TGTGCCAGCAGTTACAGGGGGGAGACATCGCCCCAGCATTTT. Protein product: CASSYRGETSPQHF.

This chain joins TRBV28 and TRBJ1-4, with no clear D. Germline V lookup: CDR1 MDHEN, CDR2 SYDVKM. The CDR3 sequence is 13 residues long. Trimming removed 7 bases from V and 0 bases from J, with 6 bases in between. This chain's CDR3 is CASKKATNEKLFF. CDR3 coding DNA: TGTGCCAGCAAGAAGGCAACTAATGAAAAACTGTTTTTT.

Only one count was recorded for this clone. This chain joins TRBV5-1 and TRBJ2-1, with 11 bases that match TRBD1. With 4 bases clipped from V and 4 bases from J, the junction kept 7 bases outside the gene matches. CDR1 and CDR2 from the germline V gene are SGHRS and YFSETQ. The CDR3 runs to 16 residues. The CDR3 loop is CASSRPGTGGYNEQFF. In DNA form, the CDR3 reads TGCGCCAGCAGCCGACCCGGGACAGGGGGTTACAATGAGCAGTTCTTC.

V gene TRBV24-1 combines with J gene TRBJ2-1; 9 bases match TRBD1. There are 15 residues in the CDR3. V trimming: 9 bases; J trimming: 6 bases; junction bases outside the gene matches: 11. Germline-derived CDR1 and CDR2 are KGHDR and SFDVKD. CDR3 loop: CATETRDREANEQFF. In DNA form, the CDR3 reads TGTGCCACCGAAACCCGGGACAGGGAGGCCAATGAGCAGTTCTTC.

The CDR3 sequence: CASSLSTEDTDTQYF. The CDR3 nucleotides read TGTGCCAGCAGTCTCTCGACGGAGGACACAGATACGCAGTATTTT. This chain connects TRBV7-9 to TRBJ2-3; TRBD2 is a possible D gene (5 bases). Germline assignment: CDR1 SEHNR and CDR2 FQNEAQ (reference sequence). The V and J ends lost 6 bases and 2 bases respectively, with 15 bases between them. This CDR3 has 15 residues.

The CDR3 sequence: CASTLKNGHEQFF. The CDR3 DNA sequence: TGTGCCAGCACCCTAAAGAACGGACATGAGCAGTTCTTC. The gene calls are TRBV27 and TRBJ2-1; no firm D call. V was cut by 7 bases and J by 8 bases, with 15 bases left in between. The CDR3 consists of 13 residues. Germline CDR1 reads MNHEY; CDR2 reads SMNVEV (reference sequence).

This clone was found a few times. The rearrangement links TRBV12-3 or TRBV12-4 to TRBJ1-3; D gene unclear. Trimming stripped 6 bases from V and 4 bases from J, with 10 bases between. The length of the CDR3 is 13 residues. The CDR3 coding sequence is TGTGCCAGCAGCCGCGCGCCCGGAAACACCATATATTTT. Protein: CASSRAPGNTIYF.

V and J are TRBV9 and TRBJ2-5; D may match TRBD1 or TRBD2 (5 bases each). Germline V lookup: CDR1 SGDLS, CDR2 YYNGEE. The CDR3 extends over 16 amino acids. Trimming took off 4 bases at V and 2 bases at J, with 18 bases between the two ends. The CDR3 DNA follows: TGTGCCAGCAGCCCGGGACCCGGGATATCTCAAGAGACCCAGTACTTC. Amino acid sequence: CASSPGPGISQETQYF. The variable domain in full, completed from reference TRBV9 and TRBJ2-5, reads DSGVTQTPKHLITATGQRVTLRCSPRSGDLSVYWYQQSLDQGLQFLIQYYNGEERAKGNILERFSAQQFPDLHSELNLSSLELGDSALYFCASSPGPGISQETQYFGPGTRLLVL.

The chain uses TRBV5-1 and TRBJ2-3; D is perhaps TRBD1 or TRBD2 (6 bases each). Germline V gene data show CDR1 as SGHRS and CDR2 as YFSETQ. CDR3 length: 15 amino acids. V was cut by 5 bases and J by 1 base, with 14 bases left in between. The chain's CDR3 is CASSGVGGRTDTQYF. CDR3 nucleotides: TGCGCCAGCAGTGGGGTGGGGGGCCGCACAGATACGCAGTATTTT. The variable domain in full, with the rest retrieved from reference TRBV5-1 and TRBJ2-3, is KAGVTQTPRYLIKTRGQQVTLSCSPISGHRSVSWYQQTPGQGLQFLFEYFSETQRNKGNFPGRFSGRQFSNSRSEMNVSTLELGDSALYLCASSGVGGRTDTQYFGPGTRLTVL.

This clone occurred once. This chain uses TRBV5-1 with TRBJ1-6; unclear D gene. Trimming removed 0 bases from V and 8 bases from J, with 12 bases in between. The CDR3 sequence is 15 residues long. CDR1 and CDR2 (germline): SGHRS, YFSETQ. The CDR3 DNA is TGCGCCAGCAGCTTGGATGTGGGTGGGGATTCACCCCTCCACTTT. Translated, it gives CASSLDVGGDSPLHF.

CDR3 in amino acids: CSTFGGNYGYTF. The CDR3 DNA reads TGCAGCACTTTCGGGGGGAACTATGGCTACACCTTC. The chain uses TRBV29-1 and TRBJ1-2; tentative D call: TRBD1 (5 bases). Per germline, CDR1 SQVTM and CDR2 ANQGSEA. The CDR3 has 12 residues. Trimming took off 8 bases at V and 2 bases at J, with 12 bases between the two ends.

The rearrangement links TRBV6-4 to TRBJ2-3, with a weak D call TRBD1 (5 bases). Germline V lookup: CDR1 MRHNA, CDR2 SNTAGT. Trimming removed 2 bases at V and 2 bases at J, with 11 bases between. The CDR3 has 15 residues. CDR3 protein: CASSDSGALTDTQYF. CDR3 nucleotides: TGTGCCAGCAGTGACAGTGGGGCCCTCACAGATACGCAGTATTTT.

The genes are TRBV28 and TRBJ1-5, with 8 bases aligning to TRBD1. The germline V gene encodes CDR1 MDHEN and CDR2 SYDVKM. The CDR3 consists of 16 residues. V was pared by 6 bases and J by 1 base, with 8 bases of the junction left unmatched. Here the CDR3 reads CASSPRGRGSNQPQHF. DNA of the CDR3: TGTGCCAGCAGCCCCAGGGGGCGAGGGAGCAATCAGCCCCAGCATTTT.

This chain connects TRBV7-8 to TRBJ1-5; 7 bases agree with TRBD1. This CDR3 contains 16 residues. CDR1 is SGHVS, CDR2 FQNEAQ, per germline. V was clipped by 5 bases and J by 6 bases; unmatched bases: 13. The CDR3 reads CASSPRGGATGQPQHF. CDR3 coding DNA: TGTGCCAGCAGCCCCAGGGGGGGGGCGACGGGTCAGCCCCAGCATTTT.

The chain combines TRBV20-1 with TRBJ1-5; no reliable D call. The CDR3 contains 13 residues. Trimming pared 3 bases from V and 7 bases from J, leaving 13 bases between. CDR1 is DFQATT, CDR2 SNEGSKA, per germline (reference sequence). The CDR3 region has the DNA TGCAGTGCTAGTAATCGGGGAGGGCAGCCCCAGCATTTT. Protein product: CSASNRGGQPQHF.

This chain links TRBV27 with TRBJ2-7; 9 bases are shared with TRBD1. The V gene end was trimmed by 7 bases and the J gene end by 2 bases; junction bases not matched to a gene: 12. The CDR3 consists of 16 residues. Germline V gives CDR1 MNHEY, CDR2 SMNVEV (reference sequence). The CDR3 is CASMPKPGQGAYEQYF. The CDR3 DNA is TGTGCCAGCATGCCCAAACCGGGACAGGGTGCCTACGAGCAGTACTTC.